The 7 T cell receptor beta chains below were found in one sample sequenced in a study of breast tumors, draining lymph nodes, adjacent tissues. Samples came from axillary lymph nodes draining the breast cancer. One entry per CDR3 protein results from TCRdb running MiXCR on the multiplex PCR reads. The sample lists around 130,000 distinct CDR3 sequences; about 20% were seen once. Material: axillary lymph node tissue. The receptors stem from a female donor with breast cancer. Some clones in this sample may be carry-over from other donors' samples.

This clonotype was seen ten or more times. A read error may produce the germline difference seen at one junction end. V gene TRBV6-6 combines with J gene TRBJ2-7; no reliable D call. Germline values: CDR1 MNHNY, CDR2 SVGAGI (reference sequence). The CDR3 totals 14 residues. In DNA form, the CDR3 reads TGTGCCAGCAGTTTTGACGATCCGAGCATCTCGTTCCAGTTC. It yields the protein CASSFDDPSISFQF.

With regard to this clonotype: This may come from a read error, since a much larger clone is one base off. CDR3 amino acids: CASGELPLDTQYF. The CDR3, as DNA: TGCGCCAGCGGTGAACTGCCTCTGGATACGCAGTATTTT. V is TRBV10-2 and J is TRBJ2-3, with D uncertain. This CDR3 has 13 residues. Germline CDR1 reads WSHSY; CDR2 reads SAAADI.

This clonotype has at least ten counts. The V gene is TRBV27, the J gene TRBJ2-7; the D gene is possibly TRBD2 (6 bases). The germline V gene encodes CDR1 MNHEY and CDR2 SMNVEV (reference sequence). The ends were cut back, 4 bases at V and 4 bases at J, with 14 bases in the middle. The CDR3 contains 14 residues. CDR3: CASSSAGPSYEQYF. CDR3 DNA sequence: TGTGCCAGCAGTTCCGCGGGGCCTTCTTACGAGCAGTACTTC.

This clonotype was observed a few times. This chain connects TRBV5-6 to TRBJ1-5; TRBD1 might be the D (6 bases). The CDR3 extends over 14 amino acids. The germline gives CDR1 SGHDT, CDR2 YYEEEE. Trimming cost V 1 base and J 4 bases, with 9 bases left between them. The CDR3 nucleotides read TGTGCCAGCAGCTTGACAGGGCCAAATCAGCCCCAGCATTTT. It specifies CASSLTGPNQPQHF.

CDR3 nucleotides: TGTGCCAGCAGCAGAGAGACCGGGAAGAACAATGAGCAGTTCTTC. Amino acids: CASSRETGKNNEQFF. This sequence joins TRBV5-8 and TRBJ2-1; tentatively, D is TRBD2 (5 bases). The germline V and J ends were trimmed by 4 bases and 5 bases, with 16 bases remaining between them. The germline gives CDR1 SGHTS, CDR2 YDEGEE. This CDR3 spans 15 amino acids.

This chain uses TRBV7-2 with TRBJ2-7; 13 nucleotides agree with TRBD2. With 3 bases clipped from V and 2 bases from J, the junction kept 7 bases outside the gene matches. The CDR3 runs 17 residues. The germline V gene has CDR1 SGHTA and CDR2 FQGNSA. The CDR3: CASSLSGTSGEAYEQYF. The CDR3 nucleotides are TGTGCCAGCAGCTTGAGCGGGACTAGCGGGGAGGCCTACGAGCAGTACTTC.

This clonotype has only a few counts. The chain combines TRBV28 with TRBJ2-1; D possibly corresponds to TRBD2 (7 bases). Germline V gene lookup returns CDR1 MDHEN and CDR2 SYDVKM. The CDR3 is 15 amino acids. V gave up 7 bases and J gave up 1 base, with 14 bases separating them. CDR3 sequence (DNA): TGTGCCAGCACCCAAGGGGGGGCTTCCTACAATGAGCAGTTCTTC. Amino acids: CASTQGGASYNEQFF.